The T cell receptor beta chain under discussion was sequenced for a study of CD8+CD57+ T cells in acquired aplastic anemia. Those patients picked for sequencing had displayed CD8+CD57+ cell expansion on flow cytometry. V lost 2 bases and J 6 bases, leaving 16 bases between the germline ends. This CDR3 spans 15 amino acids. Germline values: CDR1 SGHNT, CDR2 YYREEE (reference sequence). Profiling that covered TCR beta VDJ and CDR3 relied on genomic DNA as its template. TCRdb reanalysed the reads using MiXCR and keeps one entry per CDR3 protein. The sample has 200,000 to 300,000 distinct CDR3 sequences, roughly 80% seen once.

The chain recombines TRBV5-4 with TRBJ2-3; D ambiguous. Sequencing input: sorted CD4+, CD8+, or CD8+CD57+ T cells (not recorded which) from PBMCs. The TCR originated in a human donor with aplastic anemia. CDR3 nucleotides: TGTGCCAGCAGCTTTGCTGGCGCAATGAGGGATACGCAGTATTTT. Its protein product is CASSFAGAMRDTQYF.